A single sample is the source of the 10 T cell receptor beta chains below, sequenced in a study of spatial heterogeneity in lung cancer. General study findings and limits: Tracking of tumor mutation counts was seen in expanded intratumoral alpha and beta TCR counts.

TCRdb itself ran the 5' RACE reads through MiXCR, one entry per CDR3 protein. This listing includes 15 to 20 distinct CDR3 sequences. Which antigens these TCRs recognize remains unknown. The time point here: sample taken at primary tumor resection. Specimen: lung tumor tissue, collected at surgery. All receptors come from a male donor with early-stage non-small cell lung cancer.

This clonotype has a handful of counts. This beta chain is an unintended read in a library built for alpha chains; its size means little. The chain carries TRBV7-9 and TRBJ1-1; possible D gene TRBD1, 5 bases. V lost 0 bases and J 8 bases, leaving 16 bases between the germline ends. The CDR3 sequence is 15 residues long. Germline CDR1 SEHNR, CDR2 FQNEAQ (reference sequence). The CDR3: CASSLAGGGPNEAFF. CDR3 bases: TGTGCCAGCAGCTTAGCGGGGGGAGGGCCGAACGAAGCTTTCTTT.

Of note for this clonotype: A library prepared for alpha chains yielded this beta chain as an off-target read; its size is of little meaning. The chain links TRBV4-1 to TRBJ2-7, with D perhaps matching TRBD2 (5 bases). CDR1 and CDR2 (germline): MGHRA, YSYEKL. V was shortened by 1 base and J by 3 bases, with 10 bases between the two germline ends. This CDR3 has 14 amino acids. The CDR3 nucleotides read TGCGCCAGCAGCCAAGTTTACCGGGACTACGAGCAGTACTTC. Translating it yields CASSQVYRDYEQYF.

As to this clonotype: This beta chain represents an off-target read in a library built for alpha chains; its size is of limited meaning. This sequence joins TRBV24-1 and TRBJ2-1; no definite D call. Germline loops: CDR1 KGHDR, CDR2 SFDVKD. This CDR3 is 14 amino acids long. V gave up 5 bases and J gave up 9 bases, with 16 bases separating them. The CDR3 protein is CATSVGQVTGEQFF. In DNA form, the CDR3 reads TGTGCCACCAGTGTGGGCCAGGTTACGGGTGAGCAGTTCTTC.

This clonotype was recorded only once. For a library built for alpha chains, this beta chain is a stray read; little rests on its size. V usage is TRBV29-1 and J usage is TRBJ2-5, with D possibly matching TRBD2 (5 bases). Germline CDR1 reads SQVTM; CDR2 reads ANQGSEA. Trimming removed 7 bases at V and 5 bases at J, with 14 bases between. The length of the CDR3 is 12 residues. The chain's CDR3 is CSATRSRETQYF. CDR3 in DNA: TGCAGCGCTACTAGATCGCGGGAGACCCAGTACTTC.

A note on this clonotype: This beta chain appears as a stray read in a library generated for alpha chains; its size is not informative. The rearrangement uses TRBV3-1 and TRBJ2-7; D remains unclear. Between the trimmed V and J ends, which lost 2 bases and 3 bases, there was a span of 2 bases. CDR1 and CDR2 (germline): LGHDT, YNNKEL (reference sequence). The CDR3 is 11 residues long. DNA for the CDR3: TGTGCCAGCAGCCAAAGCTACGAGCAGTACTTC. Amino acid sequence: CASSQSYEQYF.

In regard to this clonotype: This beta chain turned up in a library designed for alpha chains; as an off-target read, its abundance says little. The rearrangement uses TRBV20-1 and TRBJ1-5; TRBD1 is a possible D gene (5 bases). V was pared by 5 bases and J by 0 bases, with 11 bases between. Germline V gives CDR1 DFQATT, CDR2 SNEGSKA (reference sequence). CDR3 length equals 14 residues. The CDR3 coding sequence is TGCAGTGCTCCCGACAGCTATAGCAATCAGCCCCAGCATTTT. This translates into CSAPDSYSNQPQHF.

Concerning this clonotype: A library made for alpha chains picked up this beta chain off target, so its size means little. In DNA form, the CDR3 reads TGCAGTGCTAGACAGGCAACAGATACGCAGTATTTT. Translating it yields CSARQATDTQYF. The chain employs TRBV20-1 and TRBJ2-3; the D is unclear. Looked up from germline, CDR1 is DFQATT and CDR2 is SNEGSKA (reference sequence). The V end was cut by 2 bases, the J end by 3 bases, with 6 bases between. The CDR3 runs 12 residues.

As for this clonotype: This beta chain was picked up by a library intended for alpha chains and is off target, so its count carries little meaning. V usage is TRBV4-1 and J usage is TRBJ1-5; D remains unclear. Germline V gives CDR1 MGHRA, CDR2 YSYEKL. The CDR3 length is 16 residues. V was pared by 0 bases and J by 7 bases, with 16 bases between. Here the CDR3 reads CASSQDGLQAGQPQHF. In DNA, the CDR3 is TGCGCCAGCAGCCAAGATGGGCTCCAGGCGGGGCAGCCCCAGCATTTT.

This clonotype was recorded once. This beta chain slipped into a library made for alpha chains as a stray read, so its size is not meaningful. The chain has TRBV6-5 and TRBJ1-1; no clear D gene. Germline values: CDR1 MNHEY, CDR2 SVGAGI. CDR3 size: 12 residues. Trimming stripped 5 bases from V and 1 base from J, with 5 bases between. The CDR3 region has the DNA TGTGCCAGCAGTGATTGGAACACTGAAGCTTTCTTT. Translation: CASSDWNTEAFF.

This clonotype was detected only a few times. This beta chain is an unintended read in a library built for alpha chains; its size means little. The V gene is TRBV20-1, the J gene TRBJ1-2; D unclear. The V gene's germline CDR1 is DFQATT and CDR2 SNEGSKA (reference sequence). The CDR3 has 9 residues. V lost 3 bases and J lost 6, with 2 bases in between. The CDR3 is CSASNGYTF. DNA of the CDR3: TGCAGTGCTAGTAATGGCTACACCTTC.